Each of the 9 T cell receptor beta chains below was sequenced from the same sample in a study of CD8 T cells in Susac syndrome. An amount of RNA that ranged from roughly 0.45 to 1 ug was reverse transcribed with random hexamers. TCRdb reprocessed the immunoSEQ multiplex PCR reads via MiXCR and lists one record per CDR3 protein. Counted here are roughly 120,000 distinct CDR3 sequences, about 92% occurring once; the ten biggest clones make up roughly 0.31%. Sequenced input: CD8+ T cells from PBMCs. The receptors originated from a human donor with multiple sclerosis.

The gene calls are TRBV7-9 and TRBJ2-2; weak D call: TRBD1 (6 bases). This CDR3 comprises 15 residues. V gave up 4 bases and J gave up 3 bases, with 12 bases separating them. Germline V gene lookup returns CDR1 SEHNR and CDR2 FQNEAQ (reference sequence). CDR3 bases: TGTGCCAGCAGCTCCCGGGACAAGGACACCGGGGAGCTGTTTTTT. Amino acids: CASSSRDKDTGELFF. The full variable domain, with the rest looked up from reference TRBV7-9 and TRBJ2-2, is DTGVSQNPRHKITKRGQNVTFRCDPISEHNRLYWYRQTLGQGPEFLTYFQNEAQLEKSRLLSDRFSAERPKGSFSTLEIQRTEQGDSAMYLCASSSRDKDTGELFFGEGSRLTVL.

This chain's CDR3 is CASSQGGKNQPQHF. CDR3 DNA: TGTGCCAGCAGCCAAGGGGGAAAAAATCAGCCCCAGCATTTT. The V gene is TRBV14, the J gene TRBJ1-5; D is undetermined. The CDR3 consists of 14 residues. V was clipped by 1 base and J by 4 bases, with 8 bases between them. Germline V CDR1 and CDR2: SGHDN, FVKESK.

The chain employs TRBV12-3 or TRBV12-4 and TRBJ2-2; 7 bases match TRBD2. J was trimmed by 3 bases and V by 3 bases; bases with no gene match: 7. The length of the CDR3 is 16 residues. The CDR3 DNA follows: TGTGCCAGCAGTTTCGGGGGAGGGCCTGACACCGGGGAGCTGTTTTTT. Translated: CASSFGGGPDTGELFF.

CDR3 DNA sequence: TGCGCCAGCAGCCAAGAGAGGACTTCGGCGGGCGCTCCAGATACGCAGTATTTT. Translation gives CASSQERTSAGAPDTQYF. The chain joins TRBV4-1 to TRBJ2-3; the D gene is possibly TRBD2 (5 bases). Trimming removed 0 bases at V and 4 bases at J, with 20 bases between. Germline CDR1 reads MGHRA; CDR2 reads YSYEKL. This CDR3 has 18 amino acids.

The rearrangement links TRBV4-1 to TRBJ2-7, with D perhaps matching TRBD1 (5 bases). The CDR3 is made up of 13 amino acids. V was pared by 4 bases and J by 3 bases, with 10 bases between. The germline V gene has CDR1 MGHRA and CDR2 YSYEKL. The DNA of the CDR3 is TGCGCCAGCAGCCCCTCAAGGGGCTACGAGCAGTACTTC. It yields the protein CASSPSRGYEQYF.

This chain connects TRBV12-3 or TRBV12-4 to TRBJ2-5; no firm D call. The CDR3 spans 14 residues. Trimming stripped 2 bases from V and 1 base from J, with 8 bases between. CDR3 sequence reads: CASSLSISQETQYF. For the CDR3, the DNA is TGTGCCAGCAGTTTAAGTATATCCCAAGAGACCCAGTACTTC.

V gene TRBV19 combines with J gene TRBJ2-7, with 7 bases identical to TRBD1. V dropped 1 base and J dropped 3; count of bases not matched to a gene: 0. The CDR3 has 13 residues. The V gene's germline CDR1 is LNHDA and CDR2 SQIVND (reference sequence). The CDR3 loop is CASSIGTGYEQYV. CDR3 sequence (DNA): TGTGCCAGTAGTATAGGGACAGGCTACGAGCAGTACGTC.

V and J are TRBV7-9 and TRBJ2-2; 10 bases are shared with TRBD2. Germline assignment: CDR1 SEHNR and CDR2 FQNEAQ (reference sequence). Germline trimming cut 2 bases from V and 7 bases from J; bases unmatched to any gene: 4. This CDR3 is built from 15 residues. CDR3: CASSLTSGTNGELFF. The CDR3 nucleotides read TGTGCCAGCAGCTTAACTAGCGGGACAAACGGGGAGCTGTTTTTT.

This CDR3 reads CSARDHYSNQPQHF. The CDR3 coding sequence is TGCAGTGCTAGGGATCACTATAGCAATCAGCCCCAGCATTTT. This chain uses TRBV20-1 with TRBJ1-5; D is ambiguous. CDR3 size: 14 residues. V gave up 3 bases and J gave up 0 bases, with 9 bases separating them. Germline loops: CDR1 DFQATT, CDR2 SNEGSKA (reference sequence).